The 18 T cell receptor beta chains presented below share a single source sample, sequenced in a study of blood T cell repertoires in COVID-19. Produced via immunoSEQ multiplex PCR; TCRdb's table is partial and in-frame only. This repertoire shows more than 65,000 clones, roughly nine tenths found once; its top ten account for around 8.6%. The sample comprised peripheral blood. These receptors all come from a man aged 45-60 years with acute or convalescent COVID-19.

This chain connects TRBV12-3 or TRBV12-4 to TRBJ2-5; the match to TRBD1 covers 8 bases. Germline trimming cut 6 bases from V and 4 bases from J; bases unmatched to any gene: 4. The length of the CDR3 is 13 residues. CDR3 protein: CASRITGGETQYF. DNA of the CDR3: TGTGCCAGCAGAATAACAGGGGGAGAGACCCAGTACTTC.

This clone appeared a few times. The DNA for the CDR3 is TGTGCCAGCAGCTTCTACCGACAGGGCGGACTCTCACCCCTCCACTTT. Translation gives CASSFYRQGGLSPLHF. The genes are TRBV5-6 and TRBJ1-6; TRBD1 matches at 7 bases. The CDR3 is made up of 16 amino acids. Germline loops: CDR1 SGHDT, CDR2 YYEEEE. V was pared by 2 bases and J by 10 bases, with 12 bases of the junction left unmatched. The full variable domain, with the rest looked up from reference TRBV5-6 and TRBJ1-6, is DAGVTQSPTHLIKTRGQQVTLRCSPKSGHDTVSWYQQALGQGPQFIFQYYEEEERQRGNFPDRFSGHQFPNYSSELNVNALLLGDSALYLCASSFYRQGGLSPLHFGNGTRLTVT.

This chain joins TRBV7-2 and TRBJ1-4; no reliable D call. V lost 3 bases to trimming and J lost 8 bases, with 10 bases between them. The CDR3 has 13 amino acids. CDR1 SGHTA and CDR2 FQGNSA come from the germline V gene. The CDR3: CASSFLYSEKLFF. As DNA, the CDR3 is TGTGCCAGCAGCTTTTTATATAGCGAAAAACTGTTTTTT.

In this sample, this clone turned up once. The rearrangement links TRBV28 to TRBJ2-2; tentatively, D is TRBD2 (5 bases). Germline CDR1 and CDR2: MDHEN and SYDVKM. CDR3 length equals 15 residues. Trimming removed 3 bases at V and 0 bases at J, with 8 bases between. The CDR3 sequence is CASSFSGTNTGELFF. CDR3 sequence (DNA): TGTGCCAGCAGTTTTTCGGGGACGAACACCGGGGAGCTGTTTTTT.

This rearrangement joins TRBV18 to TRBJ1-4; 7 bases align to TRBD1. Germline CDR1 is KGHSH and CDR2 is LQKENI. CDR3 length equals 15 residues. The V gene end was trimmed by 3 bases and the J gene end by 5 bases; junction bases not matched to a gene: 6. CDR3 sequence reads: CASSPDRARNEKLFF. The CDR3 region has the DNA TGTGCCAGCTCACCCGACAGGGCGAGGAATGAAAAACTGTTTTTT. The full variable domain, with the rest looked up from reference TRBV18 and TRBJ1-4, is NAGVMQNPRHLVRRRGQEARLRCSPMKGHSHVYWYRQLPEEGLKFMVYLQKENIIDESGMPKERFSAEFPKEGPSILRIQQVVRGDSAAYFCASSPDRARNEKLFFGSGTQLSVL.

This chain links TRBV6-6 with TRBJ1-1, with 8 bases matching TRBD1. V shed 6 bases, J shed 10 bases, and the junction held 13 bases outside the gene matches. Germline CDR1 is MNHNY and CDR2 is SVGAGI (reference sequence). CDR3 size: 14 residues. The CDR3 loop is CASSPGTGGSGAFF. The CDR3 DNA follows: TGTGCCAGCAGCCCCGGGACAGGAGGGTCTGGAGCTTTCTTT.

V is TRBV5-4 and J is TRBJ2-5; D might be TRBD1 (5 bases). Between the trimmed V and J ends, which lost 4 bases and 5 bases, there was a span of 9 bases. Germline V lookup: CDR1 SGHNT, CDR2 YYREEE (reference sequence). The CDR3 has 12 amino acids. The CDR3 sequence: CASSLWGETQYF. Written as DNA, the CDR3 is TGTGCCAGCAGCCTATGGGGCGAGACCCAGTACTTC.

This sequence joins TRBV5-1 and TRBJ1-1; TRBD1 matches 8 bases. This CDR3 contains 14 residues. J lost 1 base, V lost 5 bases, and 4 bases had no gene match. Germline CDR1 and CDR2: SGHRS and YFSETQ. CDR3 bases: TGCGCCAGCAGGGAGGGGACAGGGAACACTGAAGCTTTCTTT. Its protein is CASREGTGNTEAFF.

The gene calls are TRBV7-9 and TRBJ1-2, with D possibly matching TRBD1 (6 bases). The CDR3 totals 14 residues. The germline CDR1 and CDR2 sequences are SEHNR and FQNEAQ (reference sequence). V was shortened by 1 base and J by 6 bases, with 12 bases between the two germline ends. The DNA of the CDR3 is TGTGCCAGCAGCTTAGGGGGACAAATGGATGGCTACACCTTC. Translation gives CASSLGGQMDGYTF. The entire variable domain, with the rest obtained from reference TRBV7-9 and TRBJ1-2, is as follows: DTGVSQNPRHKITKRGQNVTFRCDPISEHNRLYWYRQTLGQGPEFLTYFQNEAQLEKSRLLSDRFSAERPKGSFSTLEIQRTEQGDSAMYLCASSLGGQMDGYTFGSGTRLTVV.

This chain links TRBV5-1 with TRBJ1-6; D perhaps matches TRBD1 (5 bases). Trimming stripped 4 bases from V and 8 bases from J, with 16 bases between. There are 15 residues in the CDR3. Germline assignment: CDR1 SGHRS and CDR2 YFSETQ. Here the CDR3 reads CASSPRTSGDSPLHF. As DNA, the CDR3 is TGCGCCAGCAGCCCGAGGACATCGGGGGATTCACCCCTCCACTTT.

The CDR3 region is CASSLIRTRDYNEQFF. The DNA of the CDR3 is TGTGCCAGCAGCTTAATCCGGACTAGGGATTACAATGAGCAGTTCTTC. This rearrangement joins TRBV7-9 to TRBJ2-1; TRBD2 agrees at 7 bases. CDR1 is SEHNR and CDR2 is FQNEAQ in the germline V gene (reference sequence). This CDR3 has 16 residues. Germline trimming cut 2 bases from V and 4 bases from J; bases unmatched to any gene: 8.

This rearrangement joins TRBV19 to TRBJ1-5; D not certain. Deletions cut 0 bases from V and 5 bases from J, with 8 bases between. This CDR3 is built from 14 residues. The germline V gene encodes CDR1 LNHDA and CDR2 SQIVND (reference sequence). CDR3 nucleotides: TGTGCCAGTAGTATAGATGGAAGCGATCAGCCCCAGCATTTT. This encodes CASSIDGSDQPQHF.

The chain carries TRBV18 and TRBJ1-1, with D perhaps matching TRBD1 (5 bases). V lost 0 bases to trimming and J lost 5 bases, with 13 bases between them. CDR1 and CDR2 (germline): KGHSH, LQKENI. The CDR3 extends over 15 amino acids. CDR3 sequence reads: CASSPPIGGGTEAFF. CDR3 nucleotide sequence: TGTGCCAGCTCACCACCCATCGGGGGAGGGACTGAAGCTTTCTTT.

The J gene is TRBJ1-2, the V gene TRBV25-1, with D possibly TRBD1 on 6 matching bases. The CDR3 is 16 amino acids. V dropped 9 bases and J dropped 7 bases, with 27 bases sitting between them. Germline lookup yields CDR1 MGHDK and CDR2 SYGVNS. The CDR3 loop reads CASFKERDTEMCGYTF. In DNA, the CDR3 is TGTGCCAGTTTCAAGGAAAGGGACACCGAGATGTGTGGCTACACCTTC.

V usage is TRBV7-2 and J usage is TRBJ2-3, with TRBD1 identical over 7 bases. CDR3 length: 16 amino acids. The V and J ends lost 5 bases and 3 bases, in that order; junction bases with no gene match: 11. Germline lookup yields CDR1 SGHTA and CDR2 FQGNSA. DNA of the CDR3: TGTGCCAGCAGCCTGAGGACAGGTCGCGTGACAGATACGCAGTATTTT. It codes for CASSLRTGRVTDTQYF.

This rearrangement joins TRBV29-1 to TRBJ1-6; unclear D gene. V dropped 3 bases and J dropped 5 bases, with 8 bases sitting between them. The germline gives CDR1 SQVTM, CDR2 ANQGSEA. This CDR3 comprises 13 residues. The CDR3 DNA sequence: TGCAGCGTTGATGAGAGAAATAATTCACCCCTCCACTTT. It encodes CSVDERNNSPLHF.

The gene calls are TRBV3-1 (or the pseudogene TRBV3-2) and TRBJ2-6, with TRBD2 matching 8 bases. Germline CDR1 is LGHDT and CDR2 is YNNKEL (reference sequence). This CDR3 contains 17 residues. V shed 7 bases, J shed 0 bases, and the junction held 8 bases outside the gene matches. CDR3 sequence (DNA): TGTGCCAGCACCCCAGAGCGGGGGAGCTCTGGGGCCAACGTCCTGACTTTC. It translates to CASTPERGSSGANVLTF.

This clone has a handful of counts. The chain carries TRBV2 and TRBJ1-2, with a weak D call TRBD1 (6 bases). V lost 4 bases and J 4 bases, leaving 10 bases between the germline ends. This CDR3 is 13 amino acids long. Per germline, CDR1 SNHLY and CDR2 FYNNEI. The CDR3 is CASSGTELYGYTF. The CDR3 DNA follows: TGTGCCAGCAGTGGGACAGAGCTCTATGGCTACACCTTC. The whole variable domain, filled in from reference TRBV2 and TRBJ1-2, reads EPEVTQTPSHQVTQMGQEVILRCVPISNHLYFYWYRQILGQKVEFLVSFYNNEISEKSEIFDDQFSVERPDGSNFTLKIRSTKLEDSAMYFCASSGTELYGYTFGSGTRLTVV.